This T cell receptor beta chain was captured by sequencing in a study of identical twins. The study, taken as a whole, reports: Within beta out-of-frame sequences, the excess sharing observed between twins was weaker. Beta clonotypes that were abundant in cord blood contained fewer insertions, a pattern absent from memory repertoires. For out-of-frame alpha sequences shared by twins, low generation probability was in excess.

This clonotype was counted at least ten times. The antigen remains unidentified. Each CDR3 protein gets one entry after TCRdb re-called the 5' RACE reads with MiXCR. The profile shows 250,000 or so distinct CDR3 sequences, about 7% of them singletons. Donors uniformly comprised healthy Caucasians. Trimming at V came to 8 bases and at J to 2 bases, leaving 10 bases not matched to a gene. This CDR3 contains 15 residues. These records were also assigned to another study, of yellow fever vaccine responses in identical twins.

The sequence derives from a woman aged 18-29 years in good health. Sequenced input: memory (CD45RO+) T cells sorted from blood. This chain connects TRBV12-3 or TRBV12-4 to TRBJ1-2, with 8 nucleotides matching TRBD1. This chain's CDR3 is CASSIHRGNNYGYTF. CDR3 DNA sequence: TGTGCCAGCTCAATCCACAGGGGGAACAACTATGGCTACACCTTC.